One T cell receptor (beta chain) is described in this entry. The clone's antigen remains unknown. Base qualities were left out, and no much larger clone turns up one base away. The data were obtained in a study of T cells in localized non-small cell lung cancer (TCRdb year 2020). In the study overall: T cell repertoires of 236 early-stage NSCLC patients were analyzed, with tumors being compared against uninvolved tumor-adjacent lungs. All 230 or so NSCLC patients in the cohort were treatment-naive and had localized lung tumors that were resected. A mean age of 66.3 years was recorded for the NSCLC patients, of whom more than 120 were male and 85 to 110 were female.

TCR beta CDR3 regions were sequenced from DNA using the immunoSEQ Assay. Turning to the authors' computational methods: T cell density was computed as TCR beta template counts normalized to usable DNA estimated by amplifying housekeeping genes. The preseqR package was used to estimate richness by extrapolating to 400,000 templates for PBMC samples and to 120,000 templates for tissue samples. Clonality was calculated as one minus Pielou's evenness. Tissue-enriched TCRs were identified by differential abundance testing using productive amino-acid clonotypes, minimum total count 5 and alpha 0.1. The Jaccard Index and the Morisita Overlap Index were used to measure repertoire overlap between compartments. GLIPH grouped TCR beta CDR3s together with public tetramer-defined viral CDR3s, and a viral motif had to include at least three viral sequences and show V-gene enrichment. TCRdb re-hosts the immuneACCESS table, in-frame sequences only. Its copies lack some clones; in the studies checked, an unresolved V gene accounts for under half of them, and the cause for the rest is not known. The D gene and trimming were derived from the DNA, and the V and J assignments and clone size from that table. Counted in this sample were approximately 60,000 clones; about nine tenths of them appeared once. The top ten clonotypes cover approximately 2% of the sample.

At diagnosis, peripheral blood, uninvolved tumor-adjacent lung and tumor were collected and stored as a combination of fresh-frozen and FFPE material. For TCR repertoire profiling, blood samples were analyzed as peripheral blood mononuclear cells. The CDR3 contains 13 residues, cysteine and phenylalanine counted. CDR3 DNA only is kept here, 39 bases in frame from base 1. Cut back by 3 bases and 3 bases, the V and J ends lie 9 bases apart. Sequences SGDLS (CDR1) and YYNGEE (CDR2) are obtained from the germline V gene. Paper-wide results and their limitations: A median of approximately 55 of the top 100 tumor clones were detected in paired uninvolved adjacent lung, and around 30 of these tumor clones were also found among the top 100 clones of the paired uninvolved adjacent lung. Because multi-region tumor sequencing was not done, intratumor heterogeneity could not be ruled out. Longer overall survival was associated with higher T cell density in blood, whereas shorter survival was associated with higher clonality in adjacent lung. Because the study design was exploratory, TCR variables were selected using unadjusted p-values without false-discovery rate correction. Uninvolved tumor-adjacent lung showed the highest T cell clonality, higher than tumor, which suggests more focused antigenic responses in the uninvolved tumor-adjacent lung.

The TCR was taken from a woman aged 35-75 years with stage I lung adenocarcinoma. Specimen: peripheral blood, collected before any cancer treatment. This chain is built from TRBV9 and TRBJ1-2; the D segment cannot be called with confidence. The CDR3 protein is CASSGSDHYGYTF. At the DNA level, the sequence is TGTGCCAGCAGCGGATCGGATCACTATGGCTACACCTTC.